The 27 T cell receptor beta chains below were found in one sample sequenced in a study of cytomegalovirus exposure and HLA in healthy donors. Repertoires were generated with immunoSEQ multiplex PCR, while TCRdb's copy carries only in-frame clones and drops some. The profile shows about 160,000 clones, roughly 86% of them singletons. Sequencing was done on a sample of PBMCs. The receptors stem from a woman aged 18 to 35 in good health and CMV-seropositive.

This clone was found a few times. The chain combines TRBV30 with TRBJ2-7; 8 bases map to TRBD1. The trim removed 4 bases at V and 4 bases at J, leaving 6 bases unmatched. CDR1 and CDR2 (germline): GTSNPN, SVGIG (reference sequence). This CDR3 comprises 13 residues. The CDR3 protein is CAWTHRGRYEQYF. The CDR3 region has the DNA TGTGCCTGGACCCACAGGGGGAGATACGAGCAGTACTTC.

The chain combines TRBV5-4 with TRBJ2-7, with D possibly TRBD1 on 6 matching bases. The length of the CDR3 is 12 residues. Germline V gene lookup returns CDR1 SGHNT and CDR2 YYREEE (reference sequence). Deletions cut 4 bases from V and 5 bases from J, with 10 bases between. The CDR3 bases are TGTGCCAGCAGCGCGGACAGCGACGAGCAGTACTTC. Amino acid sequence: CASSADSDEQYF.

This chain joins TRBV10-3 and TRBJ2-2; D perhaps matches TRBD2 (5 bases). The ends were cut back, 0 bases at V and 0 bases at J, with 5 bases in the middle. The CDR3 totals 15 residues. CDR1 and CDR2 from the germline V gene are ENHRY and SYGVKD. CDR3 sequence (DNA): TGTGCCATCAGTGAGTCCGGGGCGAACACCGGGGAGCTGTTTTTT. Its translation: CAISESGANTGELFF.

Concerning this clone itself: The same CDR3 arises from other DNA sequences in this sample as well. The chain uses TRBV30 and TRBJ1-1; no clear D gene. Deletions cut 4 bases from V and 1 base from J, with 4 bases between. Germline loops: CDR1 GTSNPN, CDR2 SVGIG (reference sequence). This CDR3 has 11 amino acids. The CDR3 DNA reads TGTGCCTGGACTAGGAACACTGAAGCTTTCTTT. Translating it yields CAWTRNTEAFF.

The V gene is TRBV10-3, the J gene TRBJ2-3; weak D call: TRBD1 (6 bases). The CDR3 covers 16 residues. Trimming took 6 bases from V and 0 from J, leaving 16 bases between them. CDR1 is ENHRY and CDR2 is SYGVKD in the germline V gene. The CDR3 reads CAIRKLGTQSTDTQYF. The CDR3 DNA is TGTGCCATCAGGAAACTCGGGACACAAAGCACAGATACGCAGTATTTT.

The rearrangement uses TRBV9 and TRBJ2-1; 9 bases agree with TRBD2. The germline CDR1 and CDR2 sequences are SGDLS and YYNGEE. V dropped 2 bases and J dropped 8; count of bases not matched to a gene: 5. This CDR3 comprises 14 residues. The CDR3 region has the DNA TGTGCCAGCAGCGTGAGCGGGGGGTGGGATGAGCAGTTCTTC. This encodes CASSVSGGWDEQFF.

CDR3 loop: CASSRDRDEKLFF. As DNA, the CDR3 is TGTGCCAGCAGCCGGGACAGGGATGAAAAACTGTTTTTT. V usage is TRBV13 and J usage is TRBJ1-4; 9 bases are a match to TRBD1. The junction had 1 base not matched to a gene; V was cut back by 5 bases and J by 6 bases. In germline, CDR1 is PRHDT, CDR2 FYEKMQ (reference sequence). The CDR3 totals 13 residues.

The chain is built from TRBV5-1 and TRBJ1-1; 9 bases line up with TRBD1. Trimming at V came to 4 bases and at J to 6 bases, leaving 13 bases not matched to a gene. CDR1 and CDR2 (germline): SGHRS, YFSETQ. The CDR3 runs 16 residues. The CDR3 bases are TGCGCCAGCAGCATCGGACAGGGGCGGTCGGGGGCTGAAGCTTTCTTT. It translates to CASSIGQGRSGAEAFF.

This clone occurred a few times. The DNA for the CDR3 is TGTGCCAGCAGCTTGGATCGCCAGGGGCACAATGAGCAGTTCTTC. Translating it yields CASSLDRQGHNEQFF. The chain links TRBV11-2 to TRBJ2-1; D may be TRBD1 (6 bases). V gave up 3 bases and J gave up 5 bases, with 14 bases separating them. Germline V gene sequence: CDR1 SGHAT, CDR2 FQNNGV. The CDR3 has 15 amino acids.

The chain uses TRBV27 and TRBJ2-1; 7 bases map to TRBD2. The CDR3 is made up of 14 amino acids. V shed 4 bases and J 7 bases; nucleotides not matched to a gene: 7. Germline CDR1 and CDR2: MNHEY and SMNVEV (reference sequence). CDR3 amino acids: CASSSAGVLNEQFF. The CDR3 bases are TGTGCCAGCAGTTCGGCGGGAGTGTTGAATGAGCAGTTCTTC.

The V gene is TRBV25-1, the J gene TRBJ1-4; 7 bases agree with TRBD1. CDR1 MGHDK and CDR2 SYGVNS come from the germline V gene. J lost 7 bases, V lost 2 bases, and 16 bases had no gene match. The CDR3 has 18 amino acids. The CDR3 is CASSEVGAQGVESEKLFF. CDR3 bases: TGTGCCAGCAGTGAAGTTGGGGCGCAGGGGGTCGAGAGTGAAAAACTGTTTTTT. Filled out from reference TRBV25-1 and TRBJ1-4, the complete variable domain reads EADIYQTPRYLVIGTGKKITLECSQTMGHDKMYWYQQDPGMELHLIHYSYGVNSTEKGDLSSESTVSRIRTEHFPLTLESARPSHTSQYLCASSEVGAQGVESEKLFFGSGTQLSVL.

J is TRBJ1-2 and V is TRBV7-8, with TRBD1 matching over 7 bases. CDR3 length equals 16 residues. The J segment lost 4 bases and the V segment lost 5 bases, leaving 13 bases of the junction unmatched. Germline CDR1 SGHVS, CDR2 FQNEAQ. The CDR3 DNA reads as TGTGCCAGCAGCACTCACAGGGGAGGTGACGTCTATGGCTACACCTTC. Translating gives CASSTHRGGDVYGYTF.

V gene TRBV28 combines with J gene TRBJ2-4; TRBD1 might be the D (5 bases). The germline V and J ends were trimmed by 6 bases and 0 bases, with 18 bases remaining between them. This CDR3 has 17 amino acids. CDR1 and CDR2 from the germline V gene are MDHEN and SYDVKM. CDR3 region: CASRSSDTKLAKNIQYF. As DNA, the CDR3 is TGTGCCAGCAGATCATCGGACACCAAACTAGCCAAAAACATTCAGTACTTC.

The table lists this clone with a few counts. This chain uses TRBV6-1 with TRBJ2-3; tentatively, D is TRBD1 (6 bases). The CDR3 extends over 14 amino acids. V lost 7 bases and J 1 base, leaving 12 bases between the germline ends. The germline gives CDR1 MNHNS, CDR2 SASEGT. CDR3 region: CASTPGGRTDTQYF. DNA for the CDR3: TGTGCCAGCACCCCTGGGGGCCGCACAGATACGCAGTATTTT.

In DNA form, the CDR3 reads TGTGCCAGCTCACCAGGGACAGGGGGCTCGGGTCAGCCCCAGCATTTT. This sequence encodes CASSPGTGGSGQPQHF. The gene calls are TRBV18 and TRBJ1-5, with 12 positions matching TRBD1. The germline CDR1 and CDR2 sequences are KGHSH and LQKENI. The junction had 5 bases not matched to a gene; V was cut back by 2 bases and J by 6 bases. The CDR3 spans 16 residues.

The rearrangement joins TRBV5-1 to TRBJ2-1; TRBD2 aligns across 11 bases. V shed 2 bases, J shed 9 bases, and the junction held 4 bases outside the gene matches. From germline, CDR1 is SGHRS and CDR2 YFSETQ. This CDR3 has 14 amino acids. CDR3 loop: CASSLMTSGIEQFF. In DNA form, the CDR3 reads TGCGCCAGCAGCTTAATGACTAGCGGGATTGAGCAGTTCTTC.

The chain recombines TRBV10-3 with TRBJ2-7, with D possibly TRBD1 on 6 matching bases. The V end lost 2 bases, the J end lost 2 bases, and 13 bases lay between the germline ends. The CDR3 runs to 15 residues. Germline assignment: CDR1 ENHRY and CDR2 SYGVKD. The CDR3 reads CAISEPTGHTYEQYF. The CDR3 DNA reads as TGTGCCATCAGTGAGCCGACAGGACACACCTACGAGCAGTACTTC.

The DNA for the CDR3 is TGTGCCAGCAGCTCAGGGCTAGCGGGAAGGGGTGAGCAGTTCTTC. Its translation is CASSSGLAGRGEQFF. This chain joins TRBV5-4 and TRBJ2-1, with 9 bases lining up with TRBD2. The CDR3 has 15 residues. V lost 3 bases and J lost 9; bases outside the gene matches: 10. Germline CDR1 reads SGHNT; CDR2 reads YYREEE (reference sequence).

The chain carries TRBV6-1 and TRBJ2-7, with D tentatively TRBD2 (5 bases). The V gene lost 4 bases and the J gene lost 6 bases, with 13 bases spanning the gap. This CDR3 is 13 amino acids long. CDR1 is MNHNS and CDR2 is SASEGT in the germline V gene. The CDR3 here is CASSAREWFEQYF. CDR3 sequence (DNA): TGTGCCAGCAGTGCGAGGGAATGGTTCGAGCAGTACTTC.

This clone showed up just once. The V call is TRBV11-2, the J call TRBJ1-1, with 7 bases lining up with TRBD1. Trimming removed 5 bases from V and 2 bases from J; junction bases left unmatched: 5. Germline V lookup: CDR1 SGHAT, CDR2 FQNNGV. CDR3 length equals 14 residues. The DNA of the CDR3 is TGTGCCAGCAGCCAATGGGACAGTAACACTGAAGCTTTCTTT. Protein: CASSQWDSNTEAFF. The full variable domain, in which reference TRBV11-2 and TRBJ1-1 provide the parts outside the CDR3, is EAGVAQSPRYKIIEKRQSVAFWCNPISGHATLYWYQQILGQGPKLLIQFQNNGVVDDSQLPKDRFSAERLKGVDSTLKIQPAKLEDSAVYLCASSQWDSNTEAFFGQGTRLTVV.

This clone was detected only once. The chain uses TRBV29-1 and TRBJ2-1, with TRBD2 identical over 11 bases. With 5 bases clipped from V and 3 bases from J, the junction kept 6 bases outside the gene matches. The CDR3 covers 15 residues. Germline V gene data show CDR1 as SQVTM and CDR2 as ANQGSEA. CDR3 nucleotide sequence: TGCAGCGTTTTAGGGACTAGCGGTATCTACAATGAGCAGTTCTTC. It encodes CSVLGTSGIYNEQFF.

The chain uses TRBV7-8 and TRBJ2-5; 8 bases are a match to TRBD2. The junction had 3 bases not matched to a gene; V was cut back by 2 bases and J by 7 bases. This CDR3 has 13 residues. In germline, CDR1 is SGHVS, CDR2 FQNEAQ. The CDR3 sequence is CASSLILAGTQYF. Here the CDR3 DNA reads TGTGCCAGCAGCTTAATCCTAGCGGGGACCCAGTACTTC.

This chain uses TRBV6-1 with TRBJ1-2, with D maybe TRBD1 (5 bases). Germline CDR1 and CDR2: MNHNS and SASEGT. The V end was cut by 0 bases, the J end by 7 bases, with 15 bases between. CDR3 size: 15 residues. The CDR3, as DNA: TGTGCCAGCAGTGAAGCCGTTGTACAGGTTGCTGGCTACACCTTC. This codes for CASSEAVVQVAGYTF.

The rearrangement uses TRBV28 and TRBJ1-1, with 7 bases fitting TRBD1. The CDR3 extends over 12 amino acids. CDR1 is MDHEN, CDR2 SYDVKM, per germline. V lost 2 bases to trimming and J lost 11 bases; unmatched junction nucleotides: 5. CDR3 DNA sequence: TGTGCCAGCAGTTTACGAACAGGGGAGGCTTTCTTT. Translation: CASSLRTGEAFF. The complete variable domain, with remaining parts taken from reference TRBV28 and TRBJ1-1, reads DVKVTQSSRYLVKRTGEKVFLECVQDMDHENMFWYRQDPGLGLRLIYFSYDVKMKEKGDIPEGYSVSREKKERFSLILESASTNQTSMYLCASSLRTGEAFFGQGTRLTVV.

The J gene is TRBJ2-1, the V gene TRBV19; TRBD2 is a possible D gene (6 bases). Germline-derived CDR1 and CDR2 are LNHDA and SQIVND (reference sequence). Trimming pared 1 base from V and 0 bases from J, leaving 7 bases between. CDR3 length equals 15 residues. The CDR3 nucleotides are TGTGCCAGTAGTATAGCGGGAGCCTCCTACAATGAGCAGTTCTTC. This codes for CASSIAGASYNEQFF.

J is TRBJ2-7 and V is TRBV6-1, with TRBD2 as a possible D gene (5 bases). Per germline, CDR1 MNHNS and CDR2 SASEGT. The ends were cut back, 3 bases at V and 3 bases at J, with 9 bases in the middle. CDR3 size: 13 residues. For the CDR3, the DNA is TGTGCCAGCAGTGAGGTTCGGGACTACGAGCAGTACTTC. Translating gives CASSEVRDYEQYF.

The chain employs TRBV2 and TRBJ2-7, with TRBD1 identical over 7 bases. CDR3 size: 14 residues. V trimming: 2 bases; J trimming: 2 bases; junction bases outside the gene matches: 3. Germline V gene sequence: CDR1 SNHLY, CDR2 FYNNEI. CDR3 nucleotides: TGTGCCAGCAGTGAACGGACAGGACCCTACGAGCAGTACTTC. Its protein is CASSERTGPYEQYF.